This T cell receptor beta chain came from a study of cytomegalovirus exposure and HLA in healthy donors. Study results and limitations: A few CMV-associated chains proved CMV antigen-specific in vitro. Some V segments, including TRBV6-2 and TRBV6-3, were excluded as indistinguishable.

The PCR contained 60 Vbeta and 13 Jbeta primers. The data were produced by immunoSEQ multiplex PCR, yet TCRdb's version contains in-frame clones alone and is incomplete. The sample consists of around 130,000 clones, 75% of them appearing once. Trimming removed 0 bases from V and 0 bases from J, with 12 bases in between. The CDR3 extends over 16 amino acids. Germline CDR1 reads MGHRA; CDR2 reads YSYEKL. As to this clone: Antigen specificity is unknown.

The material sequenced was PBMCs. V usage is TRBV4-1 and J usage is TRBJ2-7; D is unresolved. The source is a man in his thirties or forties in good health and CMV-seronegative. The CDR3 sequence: CASSQDQDGNSYEQYF. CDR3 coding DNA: TGCGCCAGCAGCCAAGACCAGGATGGCAACTCCTACGAGCAGTACTTC.